Given below is one TCR beta chain in context. The data were obtained in a study of blood T cell repertoires in COVID-19. This CDR3 region has 14 residues. Per germline, CDR1 LGHNA and CDR2 YSLEER. V was cut by 0 bases and J by 7 bases, with 12 bases left in between. Original processing methods: The assay estimated nucleated cells by amplifying reference gene primers. TCRdb's table, derived via immunoSEQ multiplex PCR, lists solely in-frame clones and lacks some. The V and J calls and the clone size are those of that table, but D and trimming were determined from the DNA. The table includes some 100,000 clones, more than 65% detected once.

The TCR was taken from a man aged 65 to 79 with active or convalescent COVID-19. The chain links TRBV4-3 to TRBJ1-2, with D possibly being TRBD1 (5 bases). The sequenced sample was peripheral blood. CDR3 bases: TGCGCCAGCAGCCAAGACTCAGGGATTGGTGGCTACACCTTC. This sequence encodes CASSQDSGIGGYTF.